These 25 T cell receptor beta chains were sequenced from one sample in a study of CD8 T cells in ankylosing spondylitis. TCRdb recomputed calls from the 5' RACE reads with MiXCR, one row per CDR3 protein. In the table there are approximately 350,000 distinct CDR3 sequences, roughly 15% of which are singletons. The sequenced sample was blood, either unsorted or a sorted T cell fraction (not recorded which). All receptors derive from a male donor with ankylosing spondylitis or in good health (not recorded which).

This clonotype was counted a few times. This sequence joins TRBV4-1 and TRBJ2-5; possibly TRBD1 for D (5 bases). V was trimmed by 0 bases and J by 3 bases, leaving 11 bases between them. This CDR3 region has 15 residues. Germline V gene lookup returns CDR1 MGHRA and CDR2 YSYEKL. CDR3 loop: CASSQDQLGEETQYF. The CDR3 nucleotides read TGCGCCAGCAGCCAAGATCAGTTAGGGGAAGAGACCCAGTACTTC.

This clonotype was seen a few times. V usage is TRBV20-1 and J usage is TRBJ2-7; 10 bases map to TRBD2. Germline V lookup: CDR1 DFQATT, CDR2 SNEGSKA (reference sequence). The ends lost 3 bases at V and 0 bases at J; junction bases unmatched: 5. The CDR3 consists of 15 residues. CDR3 residues: CSASLPSGGSYEQYF. CDR3 nucleotides: TGCAGTGCTAGTCTCCCTAGCGGGGGCTCCTACGAGCAGTACTTC.

The genes are TRBV27 and TRBJ2-1; 7 bases are shared with TRBD1. This CDR3 is 16 amino acids long. Germline V gene lookup returns CDR1 MNHEY and CDR2 SMNVEV (reference sequence). The J segment lost 4 bases and the V segment lost 4 bases, leaving 10 bases of the junction unmatched. The CDR3 loop reads CASSSPPGQIYNEQFF. The CDR3 region has the DNA TGTGCCAGCAGTTCCCCCCCGGGACAGATTTACAATGAGCAGTTCTTC.

In its sample, this clonotype was seen a few times. The chain is built from TRBV18 and TRBJ1-5, with TRBD1 matching over 8 bases. The J segment lost 2 bases and the V segment lost 0 bases, leaving 3 bases of the junction unmatched. This CDR3 has 16 residues. Germline values: CDR1 KGHSH, CDR2 LQKENI. The CDR3 region is CASSPPGQGRNQPQHF. CDR3 DNA sequence: TGTGCCAGCTCACCACCCGGACAGGGCCGCAATCAGCCCCAGCATTTT.

At least ten counts were recorded for this clonotype. V is TRBV29-1 and J is TRBJ2-7; D possibly corresponds to TRBD2 (6 bases). This CDR3 is 15 amino acids long. The V gene lost 4 bases and the J gene lost 0 bases, with 16 bases spanning the gap. Germline CDR1 and CDR2: SQVTM and ANQGSEA. The CDR3 DNA follows: TGCAGCGTTGGCTTCCGGGGGTTAAGCTCCTACGAGCAGTACTTC. This codes for CSVGFRGLSSYEQYF.

This sequence joins TRBV12-3 or TRBV12-4 and TRBJ2-1; possibly TRBD2 for D (5 bases). V was pared by 6 bases and J by 6 bases, with 18 bases between. This CDR3 spans 15 amino acids. CDR3 amino acids: CASSPPSGSGNEQFF. The DNA for the CDR3 is TGTGCCAGCAGCCCCCCAAGTGGGAGCGGCAATGAGCAGTTCTTC.

This clonotype was observed at least ten times. The genes are TRBV29-1 and TRBJ1-1; TRBD1 aligns across 7 bases. Germline V gene sequence: CDR1 SQVTM, CDR2 ANQGSEA. V was pared by 6 bases and J by 8 bases, with 3 bases of the junction left unmatched. The CDR3 extends over 10 amino acids. The CDR3 DNA reads as TGCAGCGTCGTAGGGGGCGAAGCTTTCTTT. This translates into CSVVGGEAFF.

This clonotype was picked up a small number of times. The V and J genes are TRBV19 and TRBJ1-4; the match to TRBD1 covers 7 bases. CDR3 length equals 14 residues. Looked up from germline, CDR1 is LNHDA and CDR2 is SQIVND (reference sequence). After removal of 7 bases from V and 5 bases from J, the junction contained 7 bases not matched to a gene. CDR3 in amino acids: CASKEGQLNEKLFF. The CDR3 region has the DNA TGTGCCAGTAAGGAGGGACAGCTAAATGAAAAACTGTTTTTT.

This clonotype was observed many times. This sequence joins TRBV12-3 or TRBV12-4 and TRBJ1-1; D gene unclear. CDR3 length: 12 residues. The V gene lost 6 bases and the J gene lost 4 bases, with 9 bases spanning the gap. This chain's CDR3 is CASSLGVTEAFF. DNA for the CDR3: TGTGCCAGCAGCCTGGGCGTCACTGAAGCTTTCTTT.

The genes are TRBV5-1 and TRBJ2-7; TRBD1 is a possible D gene (6 bases). The germline V gene has CDR1 SGHRS and CDR2 YFSETQ. The CDR3 is made up of 13 amino acids. Trimming removed 4 bases from V and 4 bases from J, with 12 bases in between. DNA of the CDR3: TGCGCCAGCAGCAAGGACAGCATATACGAGCAGTACTTC. Translated: CASSKDSIYEQYF.

This clonotype was counted only a few times. The rearrangement joins TRBV20-1 to TRBJ2-1; 7 bases are a match to TRBD2. This CDR3 contains 14 residues. The germline V gene has CDR1 DFQATT and CDR2 SNEGSKA (reference sequence). The J segment lost 6 bases and the V segment lost 0 bases, leaving 5 bases of the junction unmatched. The chain's CDR3 is CSARDLGGVNEQFF. The CDR3 region has the DNA TGCAGTGCTAGAGATCTGGGGGGGGTCAATGAGCAGTTCTTC.

DNA for the CDR3: TGCGCCAGCACCCCCCTAGCGGGGGCCCCATACAATGAGCAGTTCTTC. As protein: CASTPLAGAPYNEQFF. The rearrangement uses TRBV5-1 and TRBJ2-1; 10 nucleotides line up with TRBD2. The J segment lost 4 bases and the V segment lost 6 bases, leaving 10 bases of the junction unmatched. The germline gives CDR1 SGHRS, CDR2 YFSETQ. The CDR3 extends over 16 amino acids.

Many counts were recorded for this clonotype. The rearrangement uses TRBV29-1 and TRBJ2-1; either TRBD1 or TRBD2 may fit D (6 bases each). Trimming removed 7 bases from V and 0 bases from J, with 28 bases in between. Germline CDR1 reads SQVTM; CDR2 reads ANQGSEA. This CDR3 is built from 19 residues. The DNA for the CDR3 is TGCAGCGCTCGGAGAGGGGGTATGGGGGGTACAAGCTCCTACAATGAGCAGTTCTTC. Protein: CSARRGGMGGTSSYNEQFF.

The genes are TRBV6-1 and TRBJ2-2; 8 bases map to TRBD2. CDR3 size: 15 residues. Per the germline V gene, CDR1 is MNHNS and CDR2 is SASEGT. V trimming: 6 bases; J trimming: 3 bases; junction bases outside the gene matches: 6. This chain's CDR3 is CASSASGYDTGELFF. CDR3 nucleotides: TGTGCCAGCAGCGCTAGCGGGTACGACACCGGGGAGCTGTTTTTT.

There are a few counts of this clonotype. The J gene is TRBJ2-3, the V gene TRBV28; 9 bases align to TRBD1. The CDR3 runs to 14 residues. In germline, CDR1 is MDHEN, CDR2 SYDVKM. J gave up 7 bases and V 2 bases, and 4 bases lay outside the gene matches. CDR3 sequence: CASSLRTGAHTQYF. CDR3 coding DNA: TGTGCCAGCAGTTTAAGGACAGGGGCCCATACGCAGTATTTT.

This clonotype has more than one count but fewer than ten. The J gene is TRBJ2-1, the V gene TRBV2; 9 bases map to TRBD2. Germline trimming cut 5 bases from V and 8 bases from J; bases unmatched to any gene: 16. The germline CDR1 and CDR2 sequences are SNHLY and FYNNEI. The CDR3 has 17 residues. The CDR3 sequence is CASSRGAGGPITDEQFF. The CDR3 coding sequence is TGTGCCAGCAGTCGTGGCGCGGGGGGGCCGATTACAGATGAGCAGTTCTTC.

This clonotype was picked up a small number of times. This chain links TRBV6-1 with TRBJ1-1; no firm D call. CDR1 and CDR2 (germline): MNHNS, SASEGT. V was pared by 6 bases and J by 3 bases, with 11 bases between. The length of the CDR3 is 13 residues. CDR3 bases: TGTGCCAGCAGACGGTTGAGGGACACTGAAGCTTTCTTT. Translation: CASRRLRDTEAFF.

The J gene is TRBJ1-6, the V gene TRBV20-1, with TRBD1 as a possible D gene (6 bases). Germline CDR1 and CDR2: DFQATT and SNEGSKA (reference sequence). The length of the CDR3 is 15 residues. Trimming removed 3 bases from V and 6 bases from J, with 15 bases in between. CDR3 protein: CSARGVGGPNSPLHF. DNA for the CDR3: TGCAGTGCTAGGGGCGTGGGGGGGCCTAATTCACCCCTCCACTTT.

In this sample, this clonotype turned up many times. The V call is TRBV5-1, the J call TRBJ1-1; D is possibly TRBD1 (5 bases). The CDR3 has 14 amino acids. V lost 2 bases and J 2 bases, leaving 10 bases between the germline ends. CDR1 is SGHRS, CDR2 YFSETQ, per germline. The CDR3 DNA reads TGCGCCAGCAGCTTAATGGACACAAACACTGAAGCTTTCTTT. Protein: CASSLMDTNTEAFF.

This clonotype was observed many times. The chain recombines TRBV12-3 or TRBV12-4 with TRBJ2-2, with no clear D. The CDR3 has 13 amino acids. Trimming cost V 3 bases and J 9 bases, with 11 bases left between them. CDR3: CASSFGVSRELFF. CDR3 coding DNA: TGTGCCAGCAGTTTCGGAGTGAGCAGGGAGCTGTTTTTT.

This clonotype appeared a few times. The chain recombines TRBV15 with TRBJ2-2, with a weak D call TRBD2 (6 bases). With 4 bases removed from V and 2 bases from J, the gap between germline ends came to 14 bases. Germline values: CDR1 LNHNV, CDR2 YYDKDF (reference sequence). The CDR3 is 16 amino acids. Here the CDR3 reads CATSKFGGANTGELFF. CDR3 in DNA: TGTGCCACCAGCAAGTTCGGGGGAGCCAACACCGGGGAGCTGTTTTTT.

The CDR3 loop is CASSPQNVYNEQFF. The DNA of the CDR3 is TGCGCCAGCAGCCCCCAGAACGTTTACAATGAGCAGTTCTTC. The chain has TRBV5-1 and TRBJ2-1, with unresolved D. The CDR3 has 14 amino acids. Looked up from germline, CDR1 is SGHRS and CDR2 is YFSETQ. Trimming removed 4 bases from V and 4 bases from J, with 12 bases in between.

V usage is TRBV27 and J usage is TRBJ1-2; D might be TRBD1 (6 bases). V was cut by 8 bases and J by 1 base, with 14 bases left in between. Germline CDR1 MNHEY, CDR2 SMNVEV (reference sequence). The CDR3 spans 14 residues. CDR3 nucleotide sequence: TGTGCCAGCGGAAGGACAGTTCTTAACTATGGCTACACCTTC. It codes for CASGRTVLNYGYTF.

This clonotype was observed a few times. The V gene is TRBV6-5, the J gene TRBJ2-3; 11 bases are a match to TRBD2. J was trimmed by 4 bases and V by 4 bases; bases with no gene match: 4. The CDR3 covers 15 residues. In germline, CDR1 is MNHEY, CDR2 SVGAGI. CDR3 residues: CASSFSGRGADTQYF. The CDR3 region has the DNA TGTGCCAGCAGTTTTAGCGGGAGGGGCGCAGATACGCAGTATTTT.

This clonotype came up a few times. This chain uses TRBV12-3 or TRBV12-4 with TRBJ2-2, with unresolved D. This CDR3 contains 13 residues. V lost 7 bases and J lost 6, with 12 bases in between. The CDR3 is CASTIRRAGELFF. The CDR3 DNA reads TGTGCCAGCACCATACGAAGGGCCGGGGAGCTGTTTTTT.